This T cell receptor (beta chain) was retrieved from a study of read filtering for tumor transcriptome and immune sequencing. Study as a whole: DNase treatment preceded whole-transcriptome library preparation.

Study-wide findings and caveats: Correlation between methods rose after single-read clonotypes were removed. Compared with RNA-seq, IR-seq gave much higher clonotype depth and reliability.

This clonotype was seen many times. Its specificity is unknown. From about 0.4 ug of RNA, a library with molecular barcoded alpha/delta and beta/gamma adaptors was made. TCRdb reprocessed the reads via MiXCR and lists one record per CDR3 protein. The profile shows around 50,000 distinct CDR3 sequences, 12% of them singletons. Looked up from germline, CDR1 is MGHRA and CDR2 is YSYEKL. The CDR3 length is 17 residues. Trimming took off 0 bases at V and 5 bases at J, with 17 bases between the two ends. Sample: a population of CD138-negative cells sorted from bone marrow. This sequence joins TRBV4-1 and TRBJ2-1; D not certain. This TCR was recovered from a donor aged 40 or older with multiple myeloma. The DNA for the CDR3 is TGCGCCAGCAGCCAAGACGAAAGGGCACCTTCTAACAATGAGCAGTTCTTC. Translating it yields CASSQDERAPSNNEQFF.